Shown below are 6 T cell receptor beta chains from a single sample sequenced in a study of cytomegalovirus exposure and HLA in healthy donors. PCR amplification relied on 60 Vbeta primers (plus 13 Jbeta primers). Profiled with immunoSEQ multiplex PCR; TCRdb holds only in-frame clones, not every one. The sample yields 250,000 to 350,000 clones, more than 80% seen once. Sequencing was carried out using PBMCs. These receptors were taken from a man aged 35-49 years in good health and CMV-seropositive.

V gene TRBV7-2 combines with J gene TRBJ1-2, with 8 positions matching TRBD1. With V trimmed by 5 bases and J by 6 bases, 11 bases remained unmatched. CDR1 is SGHTA, CDR2 FQGNSA, per germline. The CDR3 covers 15 residues. The CDR3 spells CASSGQGHSRNGYTF. The CDR3 DNA sequence: TGTGCCAGCAGCGGACAGGGTCATAGTCGGAATGGCTACACCTTC.

This clone was counted a single time. The rearrangement uses TRBV25-1 and TRBJ2-1; D unresolved. Germline lookup yields CDR1 MGHDK and CDR2 SYGVNS. V lost 1 base and J 7 bases, leaving 2 bases between the germline ends. The CDR3 has 11 amino acids. CDR3 in amino acids: CASSELNEQFF. DNA of the CDR3: TGTGCCAGCAGTGAATTAAATGAGCAGTTCTTC. The whole variable domain, filled in from reference TRBV25-1 and TRBJ2-1, reads EADIYQTPRYLVIGTGKKITLECSQTMGHDKMYWYQQDPGMELHLIHYSYGVNSTEKGDLSSESTVSRIRTEHFPLTLESARPSHTSQYLCASSELNEQFFGPGTRLTVL.

The chain employs TRBV4-1 and TRBJ1-5; D not certain. Trimming left V 0 bases short and J 5 bases short, with 5 bases between. Germline CDR1 MGHRA, CDR2 YSYEKL. The CDR3 is 13 residues long. CDR3 bases: TGCGCCAGCAGCCAAGATTCCGATCAGCCCCAGCATTTT. Translating gives CASSQDSDQPQHF.

This chain connects TRBV27 to TRBJ2-1, with 13 bases matching TRBD2. Germline assignment: CDR1 MNHEY and CDR2 SMNVEV (reference sequence). V shed 6 bases, J shed 3 bases, and the junction held 11 bases outside the gene matches. The length of the CDR3 is 18 residues. The DNA for the CDR3 is TGTGCCAGCAGCGAAAGACCTGGACTAGCGGGGGACTACAATGAGCAGTTCTTC. It yields the protein CASSERPGLAGDYNEQFF.

The count of this clone is one. V usage is TRBV5-4 and J usage is TRBJ2-1; TRBD2 agrees at 9 bases. CDR1 SGHNT and CDR2 YYREEE come from the germline V gene (reference sequence). The CDR3 has 19 residues. The J segment lost 5 bases and the V segment lost 0 bases, leaving 15 bases of the junction unmatched. DNA for the CDR3: TGTGCCAGCAGCTTGGCCCTCCCAAGCGGGGGCGGGAGGGACAATGAGCAGTTCTTC. Translated, it gives CASSLALPSGGGRDNEQFF.

The gene calls are TRBV5-1 and TRBJ2-7, with D perhaps matching TRBD1 (5 bases). V was clipped by 0 bases and J by 2 bases, with 15 bases between them. CDR1 SGHRS and CDR2 YFSETQ come from the germline V gene. CDR3 length equals 16 residues. CDR3 DNA sequence: TGCGCCAGCAGCTTGGGGCTAAGGGGCATTACCTACGAGCAGTACTTC. Amino acid sequence: CASSLGLRGITYEQYF. Based on the CDR3 plus reference TRBV5-1 and TRBJ2-7, the full variable domain is KAGVTQTPRYLIKTRGQQVTLSCSPISGHRSVSWYQQTPGQGLQFLFEYFSETQRNKGNFPGRFSGRQFSNSRSEMNVSTLELGDSALYLCASSLGLRGITYEQYFGPGTRLTVT.